This T cell receptor (beta chain) stems from a study of T cells in placental villitis. V was shortened by 0 bases and J by 0 bases, with 6 bases between the two germline ends. The CDR3 spans 15 residues. CDR1 is SGHDN, CDR2 FVKESK, per germline. Study conclusions and caveats: Some captured T cells may have been decidual rather than villous, especially in controls. Villitis of unknown etiology showed control-like CMV-specific clone frequencies, about 0.00098 versus 0.012 in CMV.

The immunoSEQ assay was v4. Clones were read by immunoSEQ multiplex PCR, and TCRdb kept only the in-frame ones, dropping some. In the table there are about 6,300 clones, around 80% of which are singletons. Points on this clone: Its antigen remains unidentified.

A handful of cytomegalovirus and one Toxoplasma gondii villitis placentae were included. Infectious villitis mothers were younger with smaller fetuses. Input material: placental tissue containing maternal and fetal cells. The sequence was collected from a human patient with infectious villitis; the placental T cells may come from both mother and fetus. The rearrangement uses TRBV14 and TRBJ1-3; D is ambiguous. In DNA, the CDR3 is TGTGCCAGCAGCCAAGAAGCCCGCTCTGGAAACACCATATATTTT. The encoded protein is CASSQEARSGNTIYF.